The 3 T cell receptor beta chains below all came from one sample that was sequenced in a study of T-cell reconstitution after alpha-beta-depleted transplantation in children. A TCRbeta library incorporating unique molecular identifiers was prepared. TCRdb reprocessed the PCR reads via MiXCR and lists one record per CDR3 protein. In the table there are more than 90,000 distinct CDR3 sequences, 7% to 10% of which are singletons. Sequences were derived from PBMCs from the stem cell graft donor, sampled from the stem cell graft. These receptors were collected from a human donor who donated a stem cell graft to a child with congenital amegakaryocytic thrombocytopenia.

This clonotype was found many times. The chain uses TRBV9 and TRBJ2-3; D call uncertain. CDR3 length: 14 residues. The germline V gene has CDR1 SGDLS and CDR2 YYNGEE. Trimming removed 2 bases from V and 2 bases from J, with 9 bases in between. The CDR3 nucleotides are TGTGCCAGCAGCGTCTCGGCGGTCACAGATACGCAGTATTTT. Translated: CASSVSAVTDTQYF.

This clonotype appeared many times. The CDR3 is CASGTSLSTDTQYF. DNA of the CDR3: TGTGCCAGCGGAACTAGTCTAAGCACAGATACGCAGTATTTT. The genes are TRBV7-9 and TRBJ2-3, with a weak D call TRBD2 (5 bases). The V gene lost 8 bases and the J gene lost 0 bases, with 12 bases spanning the gap. The CDR3 covers 14 residues. CDR1 is SEHNR and CDR2 is FQNEAQ in the germline V gene (reference sequence).

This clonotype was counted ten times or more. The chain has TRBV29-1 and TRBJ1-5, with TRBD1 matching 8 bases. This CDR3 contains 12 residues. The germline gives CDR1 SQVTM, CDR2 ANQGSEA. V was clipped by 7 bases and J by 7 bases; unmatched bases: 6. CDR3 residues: CSAGGAGQPQHF. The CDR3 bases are TGCAGCGCAGGGGGCGCAGGACAGCCCCAGCATTTT.